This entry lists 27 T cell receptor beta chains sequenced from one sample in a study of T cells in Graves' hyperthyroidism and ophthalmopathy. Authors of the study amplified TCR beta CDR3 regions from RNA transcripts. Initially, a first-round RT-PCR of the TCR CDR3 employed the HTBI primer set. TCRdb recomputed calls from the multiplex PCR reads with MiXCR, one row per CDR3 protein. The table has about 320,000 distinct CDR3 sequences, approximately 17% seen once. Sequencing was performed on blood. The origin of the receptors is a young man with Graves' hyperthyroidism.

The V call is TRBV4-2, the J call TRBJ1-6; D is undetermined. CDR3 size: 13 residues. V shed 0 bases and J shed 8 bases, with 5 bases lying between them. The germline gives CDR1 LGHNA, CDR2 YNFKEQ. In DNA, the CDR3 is TGTGCCAGCAGCCAAGAAAGGGATTCACCCCTCCACTTT. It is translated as CASSQERDSPLHF.

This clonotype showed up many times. The CDR3 DNA sequence: TGCAGTGCTGGGGACCCTTTAGGGGACACTGAAGCTTTCTTT. This translates into CSAGDPLGDTEAFF. The chain combines TRBV20-1 with TRBJ1-1; D may be TRBD1 (5 bases). Trimming pared 5 bases from V and 3 bases from J, leaving 16 bases between. Germline CDR1 reads DFQATT; CDR2 reads SNEGSKA (reference sequence). The CDR3 loop spans 14 amino acids.

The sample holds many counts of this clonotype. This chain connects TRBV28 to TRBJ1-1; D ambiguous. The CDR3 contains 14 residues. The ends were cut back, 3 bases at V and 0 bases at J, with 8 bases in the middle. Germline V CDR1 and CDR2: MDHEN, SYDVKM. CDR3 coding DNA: TGTGCCAGCAGTTTGATAGGTCTGAACACTGAAGCTTTCTTT. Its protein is CASSLIGLNTEAFF.

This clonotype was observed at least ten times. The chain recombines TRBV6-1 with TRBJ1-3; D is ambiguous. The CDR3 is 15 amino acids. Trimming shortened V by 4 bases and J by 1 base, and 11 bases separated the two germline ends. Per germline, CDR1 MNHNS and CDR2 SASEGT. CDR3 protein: CASSAIRVSGNTIYF. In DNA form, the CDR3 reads TGTGCCAGCAGTGCTATTCGGGTTTCTGGAAACACCATATATTTT.

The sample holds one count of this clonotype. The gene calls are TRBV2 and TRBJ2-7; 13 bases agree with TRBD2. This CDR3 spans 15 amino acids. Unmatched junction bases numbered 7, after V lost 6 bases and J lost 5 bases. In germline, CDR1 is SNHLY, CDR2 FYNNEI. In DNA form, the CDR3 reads TGTGCCAGCAGCGTCGGGACTAGCGGGACTCACGAGCAGTACTTC. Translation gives CASSVGTSGTHEQYF.

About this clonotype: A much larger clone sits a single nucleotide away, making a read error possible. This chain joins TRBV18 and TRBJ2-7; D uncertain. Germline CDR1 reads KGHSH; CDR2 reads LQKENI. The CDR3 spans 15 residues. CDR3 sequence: CASSPTSQDSYEQCF. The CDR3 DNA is TGTGCCAGCTCACCAACATCCCAAGACTCGTACGAGCAGTGCTTC.

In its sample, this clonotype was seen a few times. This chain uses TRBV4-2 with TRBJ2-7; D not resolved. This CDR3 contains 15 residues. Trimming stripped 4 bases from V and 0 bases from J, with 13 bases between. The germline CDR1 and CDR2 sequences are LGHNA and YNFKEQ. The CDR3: CASSLRLASSYEQYF. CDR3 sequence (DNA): TGTGCCAGCAGCCTCAGACTCGCTAGCTCCTACGAGCAGTACTTC.

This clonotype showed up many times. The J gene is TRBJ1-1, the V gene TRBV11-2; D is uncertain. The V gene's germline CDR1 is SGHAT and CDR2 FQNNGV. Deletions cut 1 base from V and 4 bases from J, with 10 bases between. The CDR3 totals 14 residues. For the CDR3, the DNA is TGTGCCAGCAGCTTAGGGGCTGGGATCACTGAAGCTTTCTTT. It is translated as CASSLGAGITEAFF.

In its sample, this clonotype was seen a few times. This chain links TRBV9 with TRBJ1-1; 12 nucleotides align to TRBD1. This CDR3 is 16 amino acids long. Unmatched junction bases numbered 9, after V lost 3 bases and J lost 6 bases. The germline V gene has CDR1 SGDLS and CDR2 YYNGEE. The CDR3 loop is CASSAGDRGRLAEAFF. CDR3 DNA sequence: TGTGCCAGCAGCGCTGGGGACAGGGGGCGCCTCGCTGAAGCTTTCTTT. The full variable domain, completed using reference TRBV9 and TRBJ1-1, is DSGVTQTPKHLITATGQRVTLRCSPRSGDLSVYWYQQSLDQGLQFLIQYYNGEERAKGNILERFSAQQFPDLHSELNLSSLELGDSALYFCASSAGDRGRLAEAFFGQGTRLTVV.

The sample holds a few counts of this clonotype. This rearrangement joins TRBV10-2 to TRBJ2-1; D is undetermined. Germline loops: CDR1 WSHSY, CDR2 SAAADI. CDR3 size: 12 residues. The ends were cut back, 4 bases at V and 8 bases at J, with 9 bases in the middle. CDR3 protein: CASSAFWDEQFF. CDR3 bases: TGCGCCAGCAGTGCCTTCTGGGATGAGCAGTTCTTC.

The CDR3 is CASSLMPSGNTIYF. The CDR3 DNA sequence: TGCGCCAGCAGCTTGATGCCCTCTGGAAACACCATATATTTT. V and J are TRBV5-1 and TRBJ1-3; unclear D gene. CDR1 SGHRS and CDR2 YFSETQ come from the germline V gene. The CDR3 sequence is 14 residues long. Between the trimmed V and J ends, which lost 1 base and 0 bases, there was a span of 5 bases.

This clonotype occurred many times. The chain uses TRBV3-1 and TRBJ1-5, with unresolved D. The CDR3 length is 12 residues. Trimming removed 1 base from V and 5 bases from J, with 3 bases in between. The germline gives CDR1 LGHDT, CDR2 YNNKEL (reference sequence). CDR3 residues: CASSQGDQPQHF. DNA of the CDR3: TGTGCCAGCAGCCAAGGGGATCAGCCCCAGCATTTT.

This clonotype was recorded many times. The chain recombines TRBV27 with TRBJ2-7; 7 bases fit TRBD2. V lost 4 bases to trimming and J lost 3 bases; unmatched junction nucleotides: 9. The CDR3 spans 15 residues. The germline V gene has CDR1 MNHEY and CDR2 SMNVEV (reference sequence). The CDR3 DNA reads TGTGCCAGCAGTTACAGCGGGAACAGCGGCTACGAGCAGTACTTC. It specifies CASSYSGNSGYEQYF.

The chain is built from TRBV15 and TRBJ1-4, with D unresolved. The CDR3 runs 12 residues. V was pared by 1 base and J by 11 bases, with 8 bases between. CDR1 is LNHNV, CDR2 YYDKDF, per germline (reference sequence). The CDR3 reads CATSRVMGKLFF. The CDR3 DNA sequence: TGTGCCACCAGCAGAGTGATGGGGAAACTGTTTTTT.

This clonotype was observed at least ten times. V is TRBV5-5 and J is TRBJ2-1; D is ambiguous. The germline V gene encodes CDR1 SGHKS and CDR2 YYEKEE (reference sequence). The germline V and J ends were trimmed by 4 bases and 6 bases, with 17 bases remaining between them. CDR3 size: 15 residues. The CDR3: CASSQVAPQLNEQFF. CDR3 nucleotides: TGTGCCAGCAGCCAAGTAGCTCCCCAACTCAATGAGCAGTTCTTC.

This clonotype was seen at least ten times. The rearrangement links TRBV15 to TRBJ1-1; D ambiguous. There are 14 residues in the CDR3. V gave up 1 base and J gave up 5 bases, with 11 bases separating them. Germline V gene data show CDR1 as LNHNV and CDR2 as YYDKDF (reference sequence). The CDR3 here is CATSRGEVGTEAFF. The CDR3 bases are TGTGCCACCAGCAGAGGGGAAGTTGGGACTGAAGCTTTCTTT.

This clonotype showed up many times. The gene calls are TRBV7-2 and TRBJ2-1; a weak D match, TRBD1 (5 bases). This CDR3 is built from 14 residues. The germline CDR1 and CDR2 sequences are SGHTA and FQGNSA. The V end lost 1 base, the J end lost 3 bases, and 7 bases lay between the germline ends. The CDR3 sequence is CASSLGGHYNEQFF. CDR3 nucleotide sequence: TGTGCCAGCAGCTTAGGAGGACACTACAATGAGCAGTTCTTC. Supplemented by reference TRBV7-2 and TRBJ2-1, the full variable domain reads GAGVSQSPSNKVTEKGKDVELRCDPISGHTALYWYRQSLGQGLEFLIYFQGNSAPDKSGLPSDRFSAERTGGSVSTLTIQRTQQEDSAVYLCASSLGGHYNEQFFGPGTRLTVL.

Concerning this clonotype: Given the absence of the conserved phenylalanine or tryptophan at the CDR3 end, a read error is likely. The CDR3 here is CASSQDPGQGPYGYTS. The CDR3, as DNA: TGTGCCAGCAGCCAAGATCCGGGACAGGGACCTTATGGCTACACCTCC. The chain links TRBV14 to TRBJ1-2, with 9 bases identical to TRBD1. The CDR3 has 16 residues. Germline V lookup: CDR1 SGHDN, CDR2 FVKESK. V lost 0 bases and J lost 5; bases outside the gene matches: 7.

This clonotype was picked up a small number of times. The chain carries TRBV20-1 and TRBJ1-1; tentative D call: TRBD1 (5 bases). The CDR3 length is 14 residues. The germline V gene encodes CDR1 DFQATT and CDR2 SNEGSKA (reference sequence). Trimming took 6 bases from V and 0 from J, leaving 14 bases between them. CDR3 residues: CSAGGGGLNTEAFF. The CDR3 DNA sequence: TGCAGTGCCGGCGGGGGAGGGCTGAACACTGAAGCTTTCTTT.

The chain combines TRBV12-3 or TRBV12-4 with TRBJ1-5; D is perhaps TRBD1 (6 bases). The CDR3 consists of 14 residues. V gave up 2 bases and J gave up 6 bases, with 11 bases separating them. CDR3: CASSLFGGSQPQHF. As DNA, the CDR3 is TGTGCCAGCAGTTTATTTGGGGGCAGTCAGCCCCAGCATTTT.

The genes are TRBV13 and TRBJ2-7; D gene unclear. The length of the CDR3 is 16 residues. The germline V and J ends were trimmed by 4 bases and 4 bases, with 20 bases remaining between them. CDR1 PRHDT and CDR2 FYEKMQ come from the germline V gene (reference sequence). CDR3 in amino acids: CASSSNIGSLQYEQYF. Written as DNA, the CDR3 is TGTGCCAGCAGCTCGAATATAGGGTCCCTGCAGTACGAGCAGTACTTC.

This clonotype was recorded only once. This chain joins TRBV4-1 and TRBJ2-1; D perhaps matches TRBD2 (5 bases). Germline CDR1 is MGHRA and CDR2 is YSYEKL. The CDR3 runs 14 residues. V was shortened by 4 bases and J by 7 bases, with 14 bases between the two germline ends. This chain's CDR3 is CASSPVGRGNEQFF. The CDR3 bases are TGCGCCAGCAGCCCCGTCGGTCGCGGGAATGAGCAGTTCTTC.

CDR3 in amino acids: CASSPSPRQGAWRYTF. The CDR3 DNA sequence: TGTGCCAGCAGTCCGTCCCCTCGACAGGGCGCGTGGCGCTACACCTTC. The rearrangement joins TRBV6-1 to TRBJ1-2, with TRBD1 matching over 7 bases. Germline V gene lookup returns CDR1 MNHNS and CDR2 SASEGT. After removal of 5 bases from V and 9 bases from J, the junction contained 18 bases not matched to a gene. The CDR3 is 16 amino acids.

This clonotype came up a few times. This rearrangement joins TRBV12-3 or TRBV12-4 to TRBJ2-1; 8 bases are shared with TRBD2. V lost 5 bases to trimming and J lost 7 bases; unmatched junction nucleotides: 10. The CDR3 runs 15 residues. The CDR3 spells CASSPLGGRLNEQFF. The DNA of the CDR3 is TGTGCCAGCAGTCCCCTGGGCGGGAGGTTAAATGAGCAGTTCTTC.

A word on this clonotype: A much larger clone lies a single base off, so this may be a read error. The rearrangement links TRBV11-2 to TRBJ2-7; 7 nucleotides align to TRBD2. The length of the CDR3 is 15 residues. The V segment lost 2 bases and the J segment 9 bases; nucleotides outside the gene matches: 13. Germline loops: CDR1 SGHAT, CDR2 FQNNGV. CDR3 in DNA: TGTGCCAGCAGCTTATCTCCTAGCGGAGGGCGGGGGCAGTACTTC. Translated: CASSLSPSGGRGQYF.

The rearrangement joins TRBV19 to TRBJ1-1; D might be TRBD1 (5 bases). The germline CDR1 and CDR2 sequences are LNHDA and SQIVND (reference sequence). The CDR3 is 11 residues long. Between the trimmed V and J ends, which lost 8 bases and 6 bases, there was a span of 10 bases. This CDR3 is CASAGRAEAFF. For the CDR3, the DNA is TGTGCCAGTGCAGGGAGGGCTGAAGCTTTCTTT.

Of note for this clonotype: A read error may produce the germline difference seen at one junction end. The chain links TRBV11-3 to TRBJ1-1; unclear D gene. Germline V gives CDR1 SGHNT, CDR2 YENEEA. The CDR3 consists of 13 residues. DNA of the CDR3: TGTGCCAACAGCTTATTAGGGAACACTGAAGCTTTCTTT. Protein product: CANSLLGNTEAFF.